This record covers a single T cell receptor (beta chain). Its antigen is still unknown. The repertoire was sequenced with immunoSEQ multiplex PCR; TCRdb's copy has only in-frame clones and lacks some. Of nearly 95,000 clones listed, over 85% are singletons. V was cut by 6 bases and J by 4 bases, with 19 bases left in between. This CDR3 region has 16 residues. The germline gives CDR1 MDHEN, CDR2 SYDVKM. CD4+CD25+CD127- Tregs, CD4+CD25- non-Tregs, CD4 and CD8 cells were sorted. The data originate from a study of Tregs in tolerant kidney transplant recipients. Study context: Recipients received nonmyeloablative bone marrow transplants from related graft donors, with transient mixed chimerism.

Study-wide points: Expanding Tregs on activated donor B cells appeared to best identify donor-specific TCRbeta clones.

The specimen was CD4+ T cells from blood, collected before the transplant. This rearrangement joins TRBV28 to TRBJ2-1, with D perhaps matching TRBD1 (5 bases). This sequence was found in a human donor who received a combined kidney and bone marrow transplant. As DNA, the CDR3 is TGTGCCAGCAGGCCGACGGGCAGGGTTGGTTACAATGAGCAGTTCTTC. Amino acids: CASRPTGRVGYNEQFF.